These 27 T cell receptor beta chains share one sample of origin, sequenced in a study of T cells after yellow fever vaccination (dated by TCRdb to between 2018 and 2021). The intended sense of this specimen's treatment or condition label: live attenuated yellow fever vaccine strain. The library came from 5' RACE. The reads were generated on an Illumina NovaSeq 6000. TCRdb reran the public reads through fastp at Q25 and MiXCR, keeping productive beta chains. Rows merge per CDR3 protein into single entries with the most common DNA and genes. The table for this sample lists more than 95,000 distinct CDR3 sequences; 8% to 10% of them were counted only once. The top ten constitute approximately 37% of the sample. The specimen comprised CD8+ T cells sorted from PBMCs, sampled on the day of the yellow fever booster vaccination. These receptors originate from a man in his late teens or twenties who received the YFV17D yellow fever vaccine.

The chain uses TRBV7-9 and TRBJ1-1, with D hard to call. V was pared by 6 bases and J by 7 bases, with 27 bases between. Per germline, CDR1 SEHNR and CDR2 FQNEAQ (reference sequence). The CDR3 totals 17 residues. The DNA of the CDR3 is TGTGCCAGCAGTCCAACTTATATTTTAGGGCCGACCCTTGAAGCTTTCTTT. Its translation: CASSPTYILGPTLEAFF.

CDR3 DNA sequence: TGTGCCAGCAGTTCTTCTACGGGCCGGGACAGGGACAACACTGAAGCTTTCTTT. Translating it yields CASSSSTGRDRDNTEAFF. This sequence joins TRBV7-8 and TRBJ1-1, with 9 bases lining up with TRBD1. V lost 6 bases to trimming and J lost 2 bases; unmatched junction nucleotides: 16. This CDR3 comprises 18 residues. From germline, CDR1 is SGHVS and CDR2 FQNEAQ.

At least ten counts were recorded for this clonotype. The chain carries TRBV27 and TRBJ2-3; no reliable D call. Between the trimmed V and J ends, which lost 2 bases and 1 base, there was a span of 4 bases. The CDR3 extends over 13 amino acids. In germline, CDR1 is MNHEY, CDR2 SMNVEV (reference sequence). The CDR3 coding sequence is TGTGCCAGCAGTTTAGGAGGCACAGATACGCAGTATTTT. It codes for CASSLGGTDTQYF.

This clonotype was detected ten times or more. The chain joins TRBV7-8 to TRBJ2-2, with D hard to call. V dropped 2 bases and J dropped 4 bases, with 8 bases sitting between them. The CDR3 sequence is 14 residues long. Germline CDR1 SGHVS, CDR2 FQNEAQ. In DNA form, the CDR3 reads TGTGCCAGCAGCTTATTACAAATCACCGGGGAGCTGTTTTTT. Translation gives CASSLLQITGELFF. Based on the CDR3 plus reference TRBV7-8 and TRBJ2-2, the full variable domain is GAGVSQSPRYKVAKRGQDVALRCDPISGHVSLFWYQQALGQGPEFLTYFQNEAQLDKSGLPSDRFFAERPEGSVSTLKIQRTQQEDSAVYLCASSLLQITGELFFGEGSRLTVL.

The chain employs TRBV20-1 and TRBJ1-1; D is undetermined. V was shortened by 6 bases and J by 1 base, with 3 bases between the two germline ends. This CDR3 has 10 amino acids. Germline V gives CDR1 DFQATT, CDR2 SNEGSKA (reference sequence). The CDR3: CSAPNTEAFF. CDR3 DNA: TGCAGTGCCCCGAACACTGAAGCTTTCTTT.

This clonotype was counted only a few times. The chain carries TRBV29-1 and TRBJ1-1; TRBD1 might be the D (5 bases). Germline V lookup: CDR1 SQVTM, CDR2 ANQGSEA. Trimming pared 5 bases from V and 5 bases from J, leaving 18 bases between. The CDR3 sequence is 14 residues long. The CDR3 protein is CSVTKGLVGTEAFF. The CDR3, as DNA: TGCAGCGTTACGAAGGGGTTAGTTGGAACTGAAGCTTTCTTT.

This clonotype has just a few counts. The CDR3 loop is CASSPPTREEKLFF. The CDR3 nucleotides are TGTGCCAGCAGCCCGCCCACAAGAGAAGAAAAACTGTTTTTT. The chain carries TRBV7-9 and TRBJ1-4; D remains unclear. Per germline, CDR1 SEHNR and CDR2 FQNEAQ (reference sequence). V gave up 5 bases and J gave up 8 bases, with 15 bases separating them. The CDR3 totals 14 residues.

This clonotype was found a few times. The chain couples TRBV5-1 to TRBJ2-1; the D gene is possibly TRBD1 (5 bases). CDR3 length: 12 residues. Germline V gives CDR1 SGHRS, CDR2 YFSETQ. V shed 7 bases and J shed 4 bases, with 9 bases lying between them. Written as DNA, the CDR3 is TGCGCCAGCGGCAGGGCTTACAATGAGCAGTTCTTC. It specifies CASGRAYNEQFF. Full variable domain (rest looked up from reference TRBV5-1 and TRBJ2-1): KAGVTQTPRYLIKTRGQQVTLSCSPISGHRSVSWYQQTPGQGLQFLFEYFSETQRNKGNFPGRFSGRQFSNSRSEMNVSTLELGDSALYLCASGRAYNEQFFGPGTRLTVL.

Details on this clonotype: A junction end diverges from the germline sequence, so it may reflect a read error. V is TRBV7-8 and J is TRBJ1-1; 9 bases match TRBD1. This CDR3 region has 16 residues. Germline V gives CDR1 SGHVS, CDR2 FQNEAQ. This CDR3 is CGSSLARGQGSTEAFF. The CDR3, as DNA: TGTGGCAGCAGCTTAGCCCGGGGACAGGGAAGTACTGAAGCTTTCTTT. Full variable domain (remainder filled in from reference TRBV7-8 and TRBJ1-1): GAGVSQSPRYKVAKRGQDVALRCDPISGHVSLFWYQQALGQGPEFLTYFQNEAQLDKSGLPSDRFFAERPEGSVSTLKIQRTQQEDSAVYLCGSSLARGQGSTEAFFGQGTRLTVV.

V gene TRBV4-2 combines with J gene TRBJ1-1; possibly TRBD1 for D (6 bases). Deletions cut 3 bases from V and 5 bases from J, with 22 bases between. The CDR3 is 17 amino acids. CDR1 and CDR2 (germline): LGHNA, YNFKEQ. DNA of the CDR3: TGTGCCAGCAGCCAGAGCAGTGAACTCCCGAGGGGGACTGAAGCTTTCTTT. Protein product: CASSQSSELPRGTEAFF.

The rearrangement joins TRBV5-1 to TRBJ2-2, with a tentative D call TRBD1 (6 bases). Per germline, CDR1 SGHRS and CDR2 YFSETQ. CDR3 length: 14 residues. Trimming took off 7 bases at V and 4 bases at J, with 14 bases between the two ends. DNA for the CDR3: TGCGCCAGCGGTCAAGACAGGTCCACCGGGGAGCTGTTTTTT. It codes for CASGQDRSTGELFF.

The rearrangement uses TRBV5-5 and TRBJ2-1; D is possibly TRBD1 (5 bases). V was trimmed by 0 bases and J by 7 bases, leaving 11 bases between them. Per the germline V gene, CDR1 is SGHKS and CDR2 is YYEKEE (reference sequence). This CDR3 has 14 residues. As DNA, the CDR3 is TGTGCCAGCAGCTTGGACCCAGGGAAAAATGAGCAGTTCTTC. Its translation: CASSLDPGKNEQFF. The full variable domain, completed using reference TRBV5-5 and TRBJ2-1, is DAGVTQSPTHLIKTRGQQVTLRCSPISGHKSVSWYQQVLGQGPQFIFQYYEKEERGRGNFPDRFSARQFPNYSSELNVNALLLGDSALYLCASSLDPGKNEQFFGPGTRLTVL.

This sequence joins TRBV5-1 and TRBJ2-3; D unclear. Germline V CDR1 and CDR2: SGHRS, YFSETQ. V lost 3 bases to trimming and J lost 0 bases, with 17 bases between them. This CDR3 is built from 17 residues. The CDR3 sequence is CASSSNAAASSTDTQYF. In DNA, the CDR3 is TGCGCCAGCAGCTCTAACGCGGCAGCTTCTAGCACAGATACGCAGTATTTT.

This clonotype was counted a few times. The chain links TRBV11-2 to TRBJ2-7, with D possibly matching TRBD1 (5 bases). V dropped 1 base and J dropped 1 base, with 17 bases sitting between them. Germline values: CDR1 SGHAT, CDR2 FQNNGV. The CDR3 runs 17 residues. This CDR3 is CASSLGGLVGQSYEQYF. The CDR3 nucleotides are TGTGCCAGCAGCTTAGGGGGTTTGGTGGGGCAGTCCTACGAGCAGTACTTC.

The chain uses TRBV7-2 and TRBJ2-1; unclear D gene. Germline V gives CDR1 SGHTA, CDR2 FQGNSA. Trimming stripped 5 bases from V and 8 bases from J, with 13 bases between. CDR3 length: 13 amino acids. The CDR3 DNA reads TGTGCCAGCAGCCCATCCGGACCCCATGAGCAGTTCTTC. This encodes CASSPSGPHEQFF.

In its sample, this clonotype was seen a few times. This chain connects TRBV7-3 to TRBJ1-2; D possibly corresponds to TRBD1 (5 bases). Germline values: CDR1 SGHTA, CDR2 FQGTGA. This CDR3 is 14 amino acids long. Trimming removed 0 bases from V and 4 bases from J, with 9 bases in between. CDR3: CASSLTGGAYGYTF. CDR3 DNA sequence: TGTGCCAGCAGCTTAACCGGAGGGGCCTATGGCTACACCTTC. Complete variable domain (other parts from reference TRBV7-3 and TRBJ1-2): GAGVSQTPSNKVTEKGKYVELRCDPISGHTALYWYRQSLGQGPEFLIYFQGTGAADDSGLPNDRFFAVRPEGSVSTLKIQRTERGDSAVYLCASSLTGGAYGYTFGSGTRLTVV.

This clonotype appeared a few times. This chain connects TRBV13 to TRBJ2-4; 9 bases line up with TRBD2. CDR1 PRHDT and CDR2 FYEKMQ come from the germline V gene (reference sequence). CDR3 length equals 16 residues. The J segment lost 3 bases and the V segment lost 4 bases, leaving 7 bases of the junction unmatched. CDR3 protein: CASSYSGGLDKNIQYF. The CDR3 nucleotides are TGTGCCAGCAGCTATAGCGGGGGCCTAGACAAAAACATTCAGTACTTC.

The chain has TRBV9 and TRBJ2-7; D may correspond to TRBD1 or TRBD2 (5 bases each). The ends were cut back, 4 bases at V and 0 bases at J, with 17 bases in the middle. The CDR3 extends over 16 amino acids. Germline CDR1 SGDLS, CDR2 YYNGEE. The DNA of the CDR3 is TGTGCCAGCAGCCTAACGCCCGGGACGGTCTCCTACGAGCAGTACTTC. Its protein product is CASSLTPGTVSYEQYF.

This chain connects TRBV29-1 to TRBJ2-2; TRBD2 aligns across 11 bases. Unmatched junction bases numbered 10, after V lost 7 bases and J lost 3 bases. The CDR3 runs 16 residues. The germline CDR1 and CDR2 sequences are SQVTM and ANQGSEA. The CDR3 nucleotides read TGCAGCGCTTTAAGCCTAGCGGGGGGAGACACCGGGGAGCTGTTTTTT. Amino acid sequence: CSALSLAGGDTGELFF.

In DNA form, the CDR3 reads TGTGCCAGCAGTCCCGGACAGTCTAACTATGGCTACACCTTC. Protein: CASSPGQSNYGYTF. The chain has TRBV27 and TRBJ1-2; tentative D call: TRBD1 (6 bases). This CDR3 spans 14 amino acids. The V end was cut by 5 bases, the J end by 0 bases, with 10 bases between. Germline assignment: CDR1 MNHEY and CDR2 SMNVEV (reference sequence).

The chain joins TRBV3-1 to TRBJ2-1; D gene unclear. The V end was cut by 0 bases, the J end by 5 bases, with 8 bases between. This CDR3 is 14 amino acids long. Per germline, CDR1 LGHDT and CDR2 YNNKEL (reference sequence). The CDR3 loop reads CASSQERNHNEQFF. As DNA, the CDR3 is TGTGCCAGCAGCCAAGAAAGAAATCACAATGAGCAGTTCTTC.

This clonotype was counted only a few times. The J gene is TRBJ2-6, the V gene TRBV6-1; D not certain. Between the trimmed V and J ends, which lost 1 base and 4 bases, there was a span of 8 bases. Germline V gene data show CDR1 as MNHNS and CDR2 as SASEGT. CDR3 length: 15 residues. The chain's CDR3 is CASSEGLGGANVLTF. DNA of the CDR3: TGTGCCAGCAGTGAAGGGCTGGGGGGGGCCAACGTCCTGACTTTC.

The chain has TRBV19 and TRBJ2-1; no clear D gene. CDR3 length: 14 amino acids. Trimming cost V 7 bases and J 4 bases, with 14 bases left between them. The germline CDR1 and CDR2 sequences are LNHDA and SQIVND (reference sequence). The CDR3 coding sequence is TGTGCCAGTAATGATGGGCAGCCTTACAATGAGCAGTTCTTC. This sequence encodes CASNDGQPYNEQFF.

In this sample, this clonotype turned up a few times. CDR3 sequence reads: CASSQEGNGLYEQYV. The CDR3 DNA follows: TGCGCCAGCAGCCAAGAGGGGAACGGACTATACGAGCAGTACGTC. V gene TRBV4-1 combines with J gene TRBJ2-7, with D maybe TRBD2 (6 bases). Germline-derived CDR1 and CDR2 are MGHRA and YSYEKL. Trimming removed 0 bases at V and 4 bases at J, with 13 bases between. The CDR3 runs to 15 residues.

The CDR3 reads CSARTGGGHQPQHF. CDR3 coding DNA: TGCAGTGCTCGGACAGGGGGCGGTCATCAGCCCCAGCATTTT. The V call is TRBV20-1, the J call TRBJ1-5, with 11 bases matching TRBD1. Germline V lookup: CDR1 DFQATT, CDR2 SNEGSKA (reference sequence). Trimming removed 5 bases from V and 5 bases from J; junction bases left unmatched: 5. CDR3 length equals 14 residues.

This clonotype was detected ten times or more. CDR3 amino acids: CASRLLAGDNNEQFF. The CDR3 coding sequence is TGTGCCAGCAGGTTGCTAGCGGGGGACAACAATGAGCAGTTCTTC. The chain couples TRBV7-2 to TRBJ2-1; 10 positions match TRBD2. Germline assignment: CDR1 SGHTA and CDR2 FQGNSA. Losses at the gene ends were 6 bases for V and 5 bases for J; bases not matched to a gene: 7. The CDR3 has 15 residues. The whole variable domain, filled in from reference TRBV7-2 and TRBJ2-1, reads GAGVSQSPSNKVTEKGKDVELRCDPISGHTALYWYRQSLGQGLEFLIYFQGNSAPDKSGLPSDRFSAERTGGSVSTLTIQRTQQEDSAVYLCASRLLAGDNNEQFFGPGTRLTVL.

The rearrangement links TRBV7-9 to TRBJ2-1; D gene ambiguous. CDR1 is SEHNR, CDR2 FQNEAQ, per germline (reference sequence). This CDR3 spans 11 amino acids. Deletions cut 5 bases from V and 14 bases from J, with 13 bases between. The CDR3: CASSLGPDEFF. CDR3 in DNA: TGTGCCAGCAGCCTAGGGCCCGACGAGTTCTTC.